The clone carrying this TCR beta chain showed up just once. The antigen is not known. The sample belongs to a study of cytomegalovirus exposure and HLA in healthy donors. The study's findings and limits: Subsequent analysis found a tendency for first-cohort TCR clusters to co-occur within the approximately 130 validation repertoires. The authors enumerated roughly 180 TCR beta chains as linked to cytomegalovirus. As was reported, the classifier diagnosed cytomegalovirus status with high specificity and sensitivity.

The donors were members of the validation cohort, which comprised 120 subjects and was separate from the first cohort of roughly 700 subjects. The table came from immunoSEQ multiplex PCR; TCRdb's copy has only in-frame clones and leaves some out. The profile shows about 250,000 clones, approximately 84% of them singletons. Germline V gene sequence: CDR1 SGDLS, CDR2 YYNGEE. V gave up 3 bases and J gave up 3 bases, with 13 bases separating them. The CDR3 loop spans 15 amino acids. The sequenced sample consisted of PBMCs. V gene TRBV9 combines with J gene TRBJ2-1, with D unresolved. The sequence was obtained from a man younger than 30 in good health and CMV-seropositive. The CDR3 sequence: CASSAVDGYYNEQFF. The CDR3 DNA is TGTGCCAGCAGCGCCGTCGACGGTTACTACAATGAGCAGTTCTTC.